A single sample gave rise to the 26 T cell receptor beta chains below, sequenced in a study of T cells after yellow fever vaccination. One entry per CDR3 protein, called by TCRdb with MiXCR from the 5' RACE reads. Of approximately 330,000 distinct CDR3 sequences in the sample, around 12% were seen once. Sample: CD4+ T cells sorted from PBMCs, taken 15 days after the yellow fever booster vaccination. The receptors stem from a man aged 18-30 years who received the YFV17D yellow fever vaccine.

This clonotype has more than one count but fewer than ten. The chain combines TRBV4-3 with TRBJ1-2; D may be TRBD1 (5 bases). This CDR3 contains 13 residues. Germline assignment: CDR1 LGHNA and CDR2 YSLEER. V gave up 2 bases and J gave up 6 bases, with 10 bases separating them. In DNA, the CDR3 is TGCGCCAGCAGCCAAAACCGGGGCAATGGCTACACCTTC. Its protein product is CASSQNRGNGYTF.

The chain combines TRBV6-6 with TRBJ1-2; tentatively, D is TRBD1 (5 bases). The CDR3 has 14 amino acids. V was pared by 5 bases and J by 6 bases, with 16 bases between. Germline V gene lookup returns CDR1 MNHNY and CDR2 SVGAGI (reference sequence). The CDR3 protein is CASSPAGATNGYTF. Written as DNA, the CDR3 is TGTGCCAGCAGTCCCGCTGGGGCTACTAATGGCTACACCTTC.

This clonotype was recorded a few times. The J gene is TRBJ2-1, the V gene TRBV7-2, with TRBD1 matching over 9 bases. The CDR3 has 13 amino acids. The V gene's germline CDR1 is SGHTA and CDR2 FQGNSA. With 3 bases clipped from V and 12 bases from J, the junction kept 6 bases outside the gene matches. CDR3 in DNA: TGTGCCAGCAGCTTGGGACAGGGTCGCGCGCAGTTCTTC. The encoded protein is CASSLGQGRAQFF.

This clonotype was counted only a few times. The rearrangement uses TRBV4-2 and TRBJ2-7, with 9 positions matching TRBD2. The CDR3 spans 14 residues. The germline CDR1 and CDR2 sequences are LGHNA and YNFKEQ. J lost 2 bases, V lost 3 bases, and 2 bases had no gene match. The CDR3 here is CASSQLAGAYEQYV. Written as DNA, the CDR3 is TGTGCCAGCAGCCAGTTAGCGGGGGCCTACGAGCAGTACGTC.

This clonotype has just a few counts. The CDR3 loop reads CASIPEGGGRYYF. In DNA, the CDR3 is TGTGCCAGCATCCCCGAGGGGGGGGGGAGATACTACTTC. The chain links TRBV6-5 to TRBJ2-5, with D possibly TRBD2 on 7 matching bases. V was cut by 7 bases and J by 14 bases, with 23 bases left in between. Looked up from germline, CDR1 is MNHEY and CDR2 is SVGAGI. This CDR3 comprises 13 residues.

This clonotype turned up a few times. The J gene is TRBJ2-5, the V gene TRBV3-1; tentatively, D is TRBD2 (5 bases). Trimming took 0 bases from V and 1 from J, leaving 12 bases between them. CDR1 is LGHDT, CDR2 YNNKEL, per germline (reference sequence). This CDR3 region has 16 residues. The CDR3 sequence is CASSQDRRLTQETQYF. DNA for the CDR3: TGTGCCAGCAGCCAAGATCGGAGGCTGACCCAAGAGACCCAGTACTTC.

Only a few counts were recorded for this clonotype. The chain carries TRBV20-1 and TRBJ2-3; 12 bases fit TRBD2. CDR1 is DFQATT, CDR2 SNEGSKA, per germline (reference sequence). The CDR3 is 18 residues long. J lost 2 bases, V lost 3 bases, and 12 bases had no gene match. The CDR3 is CSASRLAGGPGNTDTQYF. The CDR3 DNA is TGCAGTGCTAGTCGGCTAGCGGGGGGGCCGGGAAACACAGATACGCAGTATTTT.

The V call is TRBV7-3, the J call TRBJ2-7, with D perhaps matching TRBD1 (5 bases). This CDR3 contains 15 residues. Trimming left V 5 bases short and J 3 bases short, with 17 bases between. Germline-derived CDR1 and CDR2 are SGHTA and FQGTGA. CDR3 protein: CASSLLWGAHYEQYV. The CDR3, as DNA: TGTGCCAGCAGCCTGCTTTGGGGCGCCCACTACGAGCAGTACGTC.

This clonotype was detected only a few times. The chain recombines TRBV6-5 with TRBJ2-2, with D perhaps matching TRBD1 (6 bases). V was clipped by 6 bases and J by 4 bases, with 9 bases between them. The CDR3 totals 13 residues. The V gene's germline CDR1 is MNHEY and CDR2 SVGAGI. The CDR3 DNA reads as TGTGCCAGCAGGTCACAGGGCACCGGGGAGCTGTTTTTT. Its protein is CASRSQGTGELFF.

This chain joins TRBV18 and TRBJ1-5; D unclear. Germline CDR1 and CDR2: KGHSH and LQKENI. V was pared by 3 bases and J by 4 bases, with 13 bases between. This CDR3 spans 15 amino acids. The CDR3 sequence: CASSPGEAENQPQHF. CDR3 in DNA: TGTGCCAGCTCACCCGGGGAGGCTGAGAATCAGCCCCAGCATTTT.

This clonotype was counted only a few times. The V call is TRBV5-1, the J call TRBJ2-5; the D gene is possibly TRBD2 (7 bases). Deletions cut 4 bases from V and 4 bases from J, with 17 bases between. The germline V gene has CDR1 SGHRS and CDR2 YFSETQ. The CDR3 has 15 amino acids. This CDR3 reads CASSTQIGGAETQYF. The CDR3 DNA reads as TGCGCCAGCAGCACCCAGATAGGGGGGGCAGAGACCCAGTACTTC.

The chain employs TRBV20-1 and TRBJ2-1; D unclear. V dropped 2 bases and J dropped 7 bases, with 6 bases sitting between them. CDR3 length equals 11 residues. Germline assignment: CDR1 DFQATT and CDR2 SNEGSKA (reference sequence). The CDR3 DNA reads as TGCAGTGCTAGATTCCAGAATGAGCAGTTCTTC. Residues: CSARFQNEQFF.

This clonotype has at least ten counts. The V and J genes are TRBV6-2 or TRBV6-3 and TRBJ2-4, with a tentative D call TRBD1 (6 bases). V lost 6 bases, J lost 7 bases, and 10 bases lay in between. CDR1 is MNHEY, CDR2 SVGEGT, per germline. The length of the CDR3 is 12 residues. CDR3 sequence: CASRQGRNIQYF. For the CDR3, the DNA is TGTGCCAGCAGGCAGGGGCGGAACATTCAGTACTTC.

The chain is built from TRBV15 and TRBJ2-3; the D is unclear. The CDR3 covers 13 residues. Germline V gene data show CDR1 as LNHNV and CDR2 as YYDKDF (reference sequence). V was cut by 3 bases and J by 0 bases, with 4 bases left in between. CDR3 region: CATSRTSTDTQYF. The DNA of the CDR3 is TGTGCCACCAGCAGGACTAGCACAGATACGCAGTATTTT.

There are many counts of this clonotype. The chain combines TRBV19 with TRBJ1-5; no clear D. V was cut by 4 bases and J by 11 bases, with 12 bases left in between. This CDR3 contains 12 residues. Germline V gene sequence: CDR1 LNHDA, CDR2 SQIVND (reference sequence). The CDR3 sequence is CASSTVPWSQHF. DNA for the CDR3: TGTGCCAGTAGTACCGTCCCCTGGTCCCAGCATTTT.

The chain recombines TRBV7-2 with TRBJ1-5, with 7 bases lining up with TRBD1. The CDR3 length is 14 residues. Germline V lookup: CDR1 SGHTA, CDR2 FQGNSA. V lost 4 bases, J lost 4 bases, and 4 bases stayed unmatched. The CDR3 nucleotides are TGTGCCAGCAGCTGGCGGGACAGTAATCAGCCCCAGCATTTT. This codes for CASSWRDSNQPQHF.

This clonotype has ten or more counts. V usage is TRBV5-1 and J usage is TRBJ2-1, with TRBD1 identical over 10 bases. Germline CDR1 SGHRS, CDR2 YFSETQ. The CDR3 has 15 amino acids. V lost 4 bases to trimming and J lost 5 bases; unmatched junction nucleotides: 6. For the CDR3, the DNA is TGCGCCAGCAGCCCCTGGACAGGGGGTGACAATGAGCAGTTCTTC. Translating gives CASSPWTGGDNEQFF.

The DNA of the CDR3 is TGTGCCAGCGGGGGGAAACTAGTTGAGCAGTTCTTC. It codes for CASGGKLVEQFF. The chain carries TRBV7-2 and TRBJ2-1; tentative D call: TRBD2 (6 bases). This CDR3 has 12 residues. Trimming removed 8 bases from V and 9 bases from J, with 14 bases in between. Germline assignment: CDR1 SGHTA and CDR2 FQGNSA.

The CDR3 nucleotides read TGTGCCAGCAGCTTCCAGGACCTTCAGTATTTT. It specifies CASSFQDLQYF. The gene calls are TRBV7-2 and TRBJ2-3, with D uncertain. Trimming removed 3 bases at V and 12 bases at J, with 10 bases between. The CDR3 contains 11 residues. Germline V gives CDR1 SGHTA, CDR2 FQGNSA.

V gene TRBV7-2 combines with J gene TRBJ2-5; weak D call: TRBD2 (7 bases). There are 14 residues in the CDR3. The V end lost 7 bases, the J end lost 3 bases, and 15 bases lay between the germline ends. Germline loops: CDR1 SGHTA, CDR2 FQGNSA. CDR3 coding DNA: TGTGCCAGCACTAGGGGGGGCAGAGAAGAGACCCAGTACTTC. This translates into CASTRGGREETQYF.

J is TRBJ1-5 and V is TRBV5-1; the D is unclear. The germline V and J ends were trimmed by 4 bases and 4 bases, with 12 bases remaining between them. The CDR3 loop spans 14 amino acids. The germline gives CDR1 SGHRS, CDR2 YFSETQ. The DNA of the CDR3 is TGCGCCAGCAGCCTCGGAGGGTGGAATCAGCCCCAGCATTTT. Amino acid sequence: CASSLGGWNQPQHF.

V gene TRBV7-2 combines with J gene TRBJ1-5; D gene uncertain. V lost 2 bases to trimming and J lost 7 bases, with 12 bases between them. The V gene's germline CDR1 is SGHTA and CDR2 FQGNSA. The CDR3 loop spans 14 amino acids. The CDR3 DNA reads as TGTGCCAGCAGCTTAACTTCGGTCGGACAGCCCCAGCATTTT. Protein: CASSLTSVGQPQHF.

The chain combines TRBV4-1 with TRBJ1-2; D perhaps matches TRBD1 (5 bases). The CDR3 runs to 14 residues. Germline values: CDR1 MGHRA, CDR2 YSYEKL. V lost 4 bases, J lost 6 bases, and 15 bases lay in between. This CDR3 is CASSRFGGGNGYTF. The CDR3 region has the DNA TGCGCCAGCAGCCGCTTCGGGGGTGGGAATGGCTACACCTTC.

The chain uses TRBV27 and TRBJ1-4; 7 bases match TRBD1. The germline V gene encodes CDR1 MNHEY and CDR2 SMNVEV (reference sequence). The CDR3 has 15 residues. J lost 7 bases, V lost 1 base, and 6 bases had no gene match. The CDR3 nucleotides are TGTGCCAGCAGTTTATGGACAGGACGGGCTGAAAAACTGTTTTTT. Its protein product is CASSLWTGRAEKLFF. The full variable domain, with the rest looked up from reference TRBV27 and TRBJ1-4, is EAQVTQNPRYLITVTGKKLTVTCSQNMNHEYMSWYRQDPGLGLRQIYYSMNVEVTDKGDVPEGYKVSRKEKRNFPLILESPSPNQTSLYFCASSLWTGRAEKLFFGSGTQLSVL.

The V gene is TRBV6-6, the J gene TRBJ1-5; D possibly corresponds to TRBD1 (6 bases). Between the trimmed V and J ends, which lost 0 bases and 6 bases, there was a span of 15 bases. The CDR3 is 16 amino acids. The germline CDR1 and CDR2 sequences are MNHNY and SVGAGI (reference sequence). The CDR3 protein is CASSYSMPGAGQPQHF. CDR3 DNA sequence: TGTGCCAGCAGTTACTCCATGCCGGGGGCTGGTCAGCCCCAGCATTTT.

The V call is TRBV12-3 or TRBV12-4, the J call TRBJ2-7; TRBD1 aligns across 9 bases. With 5 bases clipped from V and 9 bases from J, the junction kept 8 bases outside the gene matches. CDR3 length equals 13 residues. The CDR3: CASSRLGQGRQYV. The DNA of the CDR3 is TGTGCCAGCAGTCGCCTTGGACAGGGGAGGCAGTACGTC.